The present TCR beta chain was sequenced within a study of blood T cell dynamics during melanoma immunotherapy. Overall study: Patients with metastatic melanoma got pembrolizumab or nivolumab-ipilimumab as first-line care.

Produced via immunoSEQ multiplex PCR; TCRdb's table is partial and in-frame only. Among around 10,000 clones listed, approximately 86% were seen once. The study, taken as a whole, reports: Whether repertoire-driving clones were melanoma-specific could not be determined.

The time point denotes: pre-treatment baseline. No patient had earlier systemic cancer treatment, concurrent immunosuppressants, or another active cancer. As for this clone: The antigen is not known.

Germline CDR1 reads MNHNS; CDR2 reads SASEGT. This CDR3 is 14 amino acids long. The V end lost 3 bases, the J end lost 9 bases, and 15 bases lay between the germline ends. The TCR was taken from a human donor with melanoma. The chain combines TRBV6-1 with TRBJ2-1; D remains ambiguous. The source was blood, collected from a patient treated with checkpoint blockade. CDR3 bases: TGTGCCAGCAGTGACCCGCTAGTTGGGTTTGAGCAGTTCTTC. Translating it yields CASSDPLVGFEQFF.